Presented here are 31 T cell receptor beta chains from one specimen sequenced in a study of T cell responses to AZD1222 COVID-19 vaccine. Profiling relied on immunoSEQ multiplex PCR, and the TCRdb table lists in-frame clones only, not all of them. The sample gives approximately 210,000 clones, less than 95% of which show up once; about 1.5% is in the top ten. Specimen: peripheral blood, collected 28 days after the second dose of the MenACWY control vaccine. These receptor sequences come from an adult who received the MenACWY meningococcal vaccine as a control.

V is TRBV6-1 and J is TRBJ2-1; 10 nucleotides agree with TRBD2. The CDR3 sequence is 16 residues long. Germline lookup yields CDR1 MNHNS and CDR2 SASEGT. V shed 3 bases, J shed 9 bases, and the junction held 11 bases outside the gene matches. The CDR3 sequence: CASSDRAGGWRGEQFF. CDR3 coding DNA: TGTGCCAGCAGTGATCGAGCGGGAGGGTGGCGCGGTGAGCAGTTCTTC.

V usage is TRBV10-3 and J usage is TRBJ1-3; tentatively, D is TRBD1 (5 bases). The V gene's germline CDR1 is ENHRY and CDR2 SYGVKD. The CDR3 loop spans 13 amino acids. The V end lost 8 bases, the J end lost 4 bases, and 12 bases lay between the germline ends. CDR3 bases: TGTGCCATCGGGACTTCGGGGGGAAACACCATATATTTT. Its translation: CAIGTSGGNTIYF.

The chain couples TRBV5-8 to TRBJ2-3; no clear D gene. Germline CDR1 reads SGHTS; CDR2 reads YDEGEE. V gave up 0 bases and J gave up 8 bases, with 7 bases separating them. This CDR3 is built from 12 residues. CDR3 residues: CASSLGRSTQYF. The CDR3 nucleotides read TGTGCCAGCAGCTTGGGGAGATCTACGCAGTATTTT.

This sequence joins TRBV30 and TRBJ2-1, with D unresolved. From germline, CDR1 is GTSNPN and CDR2 SVGIG (reference sequence). The CDR3 contains 17 residues. V shed 2 bases and J shed 8 bases, with 25 bases lying between them. The CDR3 sequence: CAWSSDEIGQFEDEQFF. CDR3 in DNA: TGTGCCTGGAGTAGCGACGAGATTGGCCAATTCGAGGATGAGCAGTTCTTC.

A note on this clone: Other DNA sequences of this sample code for an identical CDR3. CDR3 sequence: CASSLEVDYGYTF. For the CDR3, the DNA is TGCGCCAGCAGCTTGGAAGTCGACTATGGCTACACCTTC. The rearrangement uses TRBV5-1 and TRBJ1-2; D remains ambiguous. V dropped 0 bases and J dropped 3 bases, with 6 bases sitting between them. This CDR3 is 13 amino acids long. In germline, CDR1 is SGHRS, CDR2 YFSETQ.

The rearrangement joins TRBV5-4 to TRBJ2-4; the match to TRBD2 covers 12 bases. The CDR3 loop spans 18 amino acids. Trimming took 2 bases from V and 3 from J; bases not matched to a gene: 9. The germline V gene has CDR1 SGHNT and CDR2 YYREEE (reference sequence). Here the CDR3 reads CASSFSGTSGLYKNIQYF. CDR3 nucleotide sequence: TGTGCCAGCAGCTTTTCGGGGACTAGCGGGCTTTACAAAAACATTCAGTACTTC. The whole variable domain, filled in from reference TRBV5-4 and TRBJ2-4, reads ETGVTQSPTHLIKTRGQQVTLRCSSQSGHNTVSWYQQALGQGPQFIFQYYREEENGRGNFPPRFSGLQFPNYSSELNVNALELDDSALYLCASSFSGTSGLYKNIQYFGAGTRLSVL.

This sequence joins TRBV7-9 and TRBJ2-7; D gene uncertain. This CDR3 is 14 amino acids long. Germline V lookup: CDR1 SEHNR, CDR2 FQNEAQ (reference sequence). Deletions cut 10 bases from V and 0 bases from J, with 16 bases between. The CDR3 DNA reads as TGTGCCACCACCCTTTTTGGGGTCTCCTACGAGCAGTACTTC. Its translation: CATTLFGVSYEQYF. Complete variable domain (other parts from reference TRBV7-9 and TRBJ2-7): DTGVSQNPRHKITKRGQNVTFRCDPISEHNRLYWYRQTLGQGPEFLTYFQNEAQLEKSRLLSDRFSAERPKGSFSTLEIQRTEQGDSAMYLCATTLFGVSYEQYFGPGTRLTVT.

This chain links TRBV27 with TRBJ2-3, with TRBD2 as a possible D gene (6 bases). CDR1 is MNHEY, CDR2 SMNVEV, per germline (reference sequence). The CDR3 runs to 15 residues. V lost 5 bases, J lost 2 bases, and 14 bases lay in between. CDR3 bases: TGTGCCAGCAGTCTGGGGCTAGCGTTCACAGATACGCAGTATTTT. The encoded protein is CASSLGLAFTDTQYF.

The chain employs TRBV7-2 and TRBJ1-2; D is ambiguous. Trimming stripped 2 bases from V and 6 bases from J, with 7 bases between. In germline, CDR1 is SGHTA, CDR2 FQGNSA. CDR3 size: 12 residues. This CDR3 reads CASSLRRDGYTF. The CDR3 DNA is TGTGCCAGCAGCTTACGACGGGATGGCTACACCTTC.

The chain's CDR3 is CASSLPVGRPGNTEAFF. The CDR3 DNA follows: TGTGCCAGCAGCTTACCTGTGGGCAGACCGGGGAACACTGAAGCTTTCTTT. The chain uses TRBV7-9 and TRBJ1-1; D not resolved. V was shortened by 2 bases and J by 1 base, with 17 bases between the two germline ends. Germline CDR1 and CDR2: SEHNR and FQNEAQ (reference sequence). This CDR3 has 17 amino acids.

The genes are TRBV30 and TRBJ1-5, with 9 bases lining up with TRBD1. The V gene end was trimmed by 2 bases and the J gene end by 1 base; junction bases not matched to a gene: 9. This CDR3 region has 17 residues. CDR1 and CDR2 from the germline V gene are GTSNPN and SVGIG (reference sequence). The CDR3 region is CAWSIWRGQGSNQPQHF. The CDR3 region has the DNA TGTGCCTGGAGTATCTGGCGGGGACAGGGAAGCAATCAGCCCCAGCATTTT.

The chain links TRBV7-9 to TRBJ2-7; the match to TRBD2 covers 11 bases. The CDR3 totals 15 residues. V dropped 6 bases and J dropped 3; count of bases not matched to a gene: 7. Germline-derived CDR1 and CDR2 are SEHNR and FQNEAQ (reference sequence). CDR3 in amino acids: CASRPPGTSGYEQYF. The CDR3, as DNA: TGTGCCAGCAGGCCCCCCGGGACTAGCGGCTACGAGCAGTACTTC.

V is TRBV10-3 and J is TRBJ1-1; perhaps TRBD1 as D (5 bases). This CDR3 region has 13 residues. With 10 bases removed from V and 1 base from J, the gap between germline ends came to 13 bases. CDR1 and CDR2 (germline): ENHRY, SYGVKD. DNA of the CDR3: TGTGCCAGCGTACAGGAGCCGAACACTGAAGCTTTCTTT. It translates to CASVQEPNTEAFF.

This clone has only one observation. The chain joins TRBV6-6 to TRBJ2-1; 11 positions match TRBD2. With 6 bases clipped from V and 4 bases from J, the junction kept 8 bases outside the gene matches. Germline CDR1 and CDR2: MNHNY and SVGAGI (reference sequence). This CDR3 has 16 amino acids. CDR3 bases: TGTGCCAGCAGGGATTCCGGGACTAGCGGATACAATGAGCAGTTCTTC. The encoded protein is CASRDSGTSGYNEQFF.

This clone was seen only once. The V gene is TRBV28, the J gene TRBJ2-1; no clear D gene. The germline V gene encodes CDR1 MDHEN and CDR2 SYDVKM. The germline V and J ends were trimmed by 3 bases and 8 bases, with 14 bases remaining between them. The CDR3 spans 14 residues. The CDR3 sequence: CASSLVAVGHEQFF. DNA of the CDR3: TGTGCCAGCAGTTTGGTGGCAGTAGGGCATGAGCAGTTCTTC.

The genes are TRBV7-3 and TRBJ1-1; D is undetermined. Trimming cost V 2 bases and J 3 bases, with 10 bases left between them. The CDR3 length is 14 residues. Per germline, CDR1 SGHTA and CDR2 FQGTGA. For the CDR3, the DNA is TGTGCCAGCAGCTTATCAAGCAGAGACACTGAAGCTTTCTTT. As protein: CASSLSSRDTEAFF.

The V gene is TRBV4-2, the J gene TRBJ1-6; 7 bases line up with TRBD1. The CDR3 totals 15 residues. Germline assignment: CDR1 LGHNA and CDR2 YNFKEQ. V lost 4 bases, J lost 8 bases, and 8 bases stayed unmatched. CDR3 bases: TGTGCCAGCAGCCCCGAGACAGGGATCGATTCACCCCTCCACTTT. Amino acids: CASSPETGIDSPLHF.

V usage is TRBV5-1 and J usage is TRBJ2-7, with D possibly being TRBD2 (7 bases). CDR3 size: 15 residues. V was trimmed by 0 bases and J by 7 bases, leaving 17 bases between them. The germline V gene encodes CDR1 SGHRS and CDR2 YFSETQ. CDR3 DNA sequence: TGCGCCAGCAGCTTGGAGCGGGGCTCCAGGGGAGAGCAGTACTTC. It yields the protein CASSLERGSRGEQYF.

The rearrangement joins TRBV7-6 to TRBJ2-5; TRBD2 agrees at 8 bases. The CDR3 is 15 residues long. V lost 5 bases and J lost 5; bases outside the gene matches: 10. Germline CDR1 reads SGHVS; CDR2 reads FNYEAQ. The CDR3 DNA reads as TGTGCCAGCAGCCCTGGGACTAGTCGTTCCGAGACCCAGTACTTC. Residues: CASSPGTSRSETQYF.

The gene calls are TRBV5-4 and TRBJ1-2; D possibly corresponds to TRBD1 (5 bases). Per the germline V gene, CDR1 is SGHNT and CDR2 is YYREEE (reference sequence). V was shortened by 4 bases and J by 4 bases, with 11 bases between the two germline ends. The length of the CDR3 is 13 residues. DNA for the CDR3: TGTGCCAGCAGCCCGAGGGGCACCTATGGCTACACCTTC. Its translation is CASSPRGTYGYTF. Together with reference TRBV5-4 and TRBJ1-2, the CDR3 gives the full variable domain: ETGVTQSPTHLIKTRGQQVTLRCSSQSGHNTVSWYQQALGQGPQFIFQYYREEENGRGNFPPRFSGLQFPNYSSELNVNALELDDSALYLCASSPRGTYGYTFGSGTRLTVV.

The V and J genes are TRBV11-2 and TRBJ2-1, with D perhaps TRBD2 (6 bases). This CDR3 is built from 16 residues. Per the germline V gene, CDR1 is SGHAT and CDR2 is FQNNGV. V lost 0 bases and J 7 bases, leaving 16 bases between the germline ends. The DNA of the CDR3 is TGTGCCAGCAGCTTAGATCCGCCCTTGGGGAGGAATGAGCAGTTCTTC. It yields the protein CASSLDPPLGRNEQFF.

The chain links TRBV28 to TRBJ1-5, with D possibly being TRBD1 (5 bases). Germline assignment: CDR1 MDHEN and CDR2 SYDVKM. The CDR3 sequence is 16 residues long. The V and J ends lost 5 bases and 1 base respectively, with 15 bases between them. The CDR3 loop is CASSTGPLGSNQPQHF. As DNA, the CDR3 is TGTGCCAGCAGTACGGGGCCACTTGGAAGCAATCAGCCCCAGCATTTT.

This clone has only one observation. J is TRBJ1-4 and V is TRBV7-9; D may be TRBD1 (5 bases). The CDR3 loop spans 16 amino acids. From germline, CDR1 is SEHNR and CDR2 FQNEAQ (reference sequence). V dropped 5 bases and J dropped 0 bases, with 13 bases sitting between them. The CDR3 DNA reads TGTGCCAGCAGCACCGGGACCCTTGCAACTAATGAAAAACTGTTTTTT. Protein product: CASSTGTLATNEKLFF.

The chain joins TRBV9 to TRBJ1-5; D not certain. Germline assignment: CDR1 SGDLS and CDR2 YYNGEE. This CDR3 has 15 amino acids. The V gene lost 0 bases and the J gene lost 2 bases, with 9 bases spanning the gap. CDR3 coding DNA: TGTGCCAGCAGCGTAGATGGTGATCGCAATCAGCCCCAGCATTTT. Amino acids: CASSVDGDRNQPQHF.

The chain carries TRBV12-3 or TRBV12-4 and TRBJ2-3; D uncertain. The CDR3 length is 13 residues. Trimming took 6 bases from V and 6 from J, leaving 13 bases between them. As DNA, the CDR3 is TGTGCCAGCAGAACACGGATGGTGGATACGCAGTATTTT. Amino acid sequence: CASRTRMVDTQYF.

The rearrangement links TRBV2 to TRBJ2-4, with D possibly matching TRBD1 (5 bases). Trimming shortened V by 7 bases and J by 9 bases, and 13 bases separated the two germline ends. This CDR3 has 12 amino acids. Germline lookup yields CDR1 SNHLY and CDR2 FYNNEI. In nucleotides, the CDR3 is TGTGCCAGCATTCTGGGGCAAGGCATTCAGTACTTC. This translates into CASILGQGIQYF.

This rearrangement joins TRBV7-9 to TRBJ2-1; no clear D. This CDR3 is 13 amino acids long. Trimming shortened V by 1 base and J by 6 bases, and 7 bases separated the two germline ends. The germline gives CDR1 SEHNR, CDR2 FQNEAQ (reference sequence). CDR3 sequence: CASSLVVLNEQFF. The CDR3 DNA reads TGTGCCAGCAGCTTAGTTGTGCTCAATGAGCAGTTCTTC.

This chain joins TRBV2 and TRBJ1-1; 7 nucleotides align to TRBD1. Germline trimming cut 6 bases from V and 0 bases from J; bases unmatched to any gene: 10. Germline assignment: CDR1 SNHLY and CDR2 FYNNEI. This CDR3 spans 16 amino acids. The CDR3 nucleotides are TGTGCCAGCAGCGAAACAGGGGCGGGAATGAACACTGAAGCTTTCTTT. It yields the protein CASSETGAGMNTEAFF. The whole variable domain, remainder taken from reference TRBV2 and TRBJ1-1, is EPEVTQTPSHQVTQMGQEVILRCVPISNHLYFYWYRQILGQKVEFLVSFYNNEISEKSEIFDDQFSVERPDGSNFTLKIRSTKLEDSAMYFCASSETGAGMNTEAFFGQGTRLTVV.

V and J are TRBV5-1 and TRBJ1-2; 10 bases align to TRBD1. The CDR3 runs 14 residues. The germline V gene has CDR1 SGHRS and CDR2 YFSETQ. The junction had 4 bases not matched to a gene; V was cut back by 2 bases and J by 6 bases. The CDR3 is CASSFGTGVDGYTF. For the CDR3, the DNA is TGCGCCAGCAGCTTCGGGACAGGGGTGGATGGCTACACCTTC.

The rearrangement links TRBV28 to TRBJ2-1; a possible D gene is TRBD2 (5 bases). Germline CDR1 reads MDHEN; CDR2 reads SYDVKM. The CDR3 is 15 amino acids. V was shortened by 3 bases and J by 6 bases, with 15 bases between the two germline ends. The CDR3 DNA reads as TGTGCCAGCAGTTTTGTAACGGGAATGCGCAATGAGCAGTTCTTC. It specifies CASSFVTGMRNEQFF.

V is TRBV7-2 and J is TRBJ1-1, with D possibly matching TRBD1 (5 bases). Trimming pared 5 bases from V and 3 bases from J, leaving 13 bases between. CDR1 and CDR2 (germline): SGHTA, FQGNSA. This CDR3 region has 14 residues. CDR3 protein: CASSPVGTYTEAFF. DNA for the CDR3: TGTGCCAGCAGCCCGGTGGGGACGTACACTGAAGCTTTCTTT.